The sequence of this TCR beta chain was determined in a study of T cells in women clearing cervical HPV infection. Comment on this clone: The read comes to an end 3 residues before the CDR3 does, leaving the germline J gene to fill in the end.

Assay used: immunoSEQ multiplex PCR; TCRdb lists only in-frame clones, some missing. Recorded for this sample: 36,000 or so clones. Looked up from germline, CDR1 is SGHRS and CDR2 is YFSETQ. Unmatched junction bases numbered 7, after V lost 4 bases and J lost 5 bases. The CDR3 has 16 residues. The receptor's source is a woman aged 18 to 75 with a cervical HPV16 infection that either progressed to CIN3+ or cleared (not recorded which). Sample: blood buffy coat. The V gene is TRBV5-1, the J gene TRBJ2-3, with TRBD2 matching 13 bases. The CDR3 bases that were read are TGCGCCAGCAGCATCCTACTAGCGGGGGGGGAAGATACG. Residues: CASSILLAGGEDT. In full, the CDR3 reads CASSILLAGGEDTQYF.